The sequence of this T cell receptor (beta chain) was determined in a study of T cell responses to AZD1222 COVID-19 vaccine. The CDR3 spans 14 residues. Germline CDR1 WNHNN, CDR2 SYGVQD (reference sequence). V was cut by 6 bases and J by 6 bases, with 18 bases left in between. Clones were read by immunoSEQ multiplex PCR, and TCRdb kept only the in-frame ones, dropping some. The profile shows some 140,000 clones, 93% of them singletons. The receptor was isolated from an adult in good health. Sequenced here: peripheral blood, sampled on day 0 of AZD1222 vaccination. The chain is built from TRBV10-1 and TRBJ2-7, with D hard to call. The CDR3 region has the DNA TGCGCCAGCAGGAGGACCGGGCCGTTTGGCGAGCAGTACTTC. It is translated as CASRRTGPFGEQYF.